One and the same sample provided the 8 T cell receptor beta chains below, sequenced in a study of blood T cells in healthy people across ages. With a J-beta primer mix and a sample-barcoded 5' primer, a second PCR ran about 6 to 11 cycles. TCRdb re-called the 5' RACE reads through MiXCR, storing one row per CDR3 protein. The table shows 1.5 million to 1.8 million distinct CDR3 sequences, with less than 45% occurring only once. The sequenced material came from blood. Every receptor here comes from a woman under 30 in good health.

The J gene is TRBJ2-1, the V gene TRBV11-2, with D perhaps being TRBD1 or TRBD2 (5 bases each). The end of the DNA is better explained by TRBJ2-7, so the J call may be wrong. Germline values: CDR1 SGHAT, CDR2 FQNNGV. This CDR3 has 13 amino acids. CDR3: CASAGTNYNEQYF. The CDR3 DNA is TGTGCCAGCGCCGGGACCAACTACAATGAGCAGTACTTC.

This chain links TRBV10-3 with TRBJ2-3; the D gene is possibly TRBD2 (5 bases). Trimming shortened V by 6 bases and J by 0 bases, and 10 bases separated the two germline ends. Germline CDR1 and CDR2: ENHRY and SYGVKD. The CDR3 consists of 14 residues. CDR3 in amino acids: CAIRSGTSTDTQYF. CDR3 DNA sequence: TGTGCCATCAGGAGCGGAACTAGCACAGATACGCAGTATTTT.

The chain uses TRBV5-1 and TRBJ1-2, with no clear D. Germline V gene lookup returns CDR1 SGHRS and CDR2 YFSETQ. V lost 4 bases to trimming and J lost 2 bases, with 12 bases between them. The length of the CDR3 is 14 residues. CDR3 nucleotide sequence: TGCGCCAGCAGCAGGTCCACAGTCAACTATGGCTACACCTTC. It is translated as CASSRSTVNYGYTF.

This clonotype was seen a handful of times. The chain links TRBV5-1 to TRBJ2-3; D gene ambiguous. The germline V gene has CDR1 SGHRS and CDR2 YFSETQ. V dropped 0 bases and J dropped 0 bases, with 17 bases sitting between them. The CDR3 is 18 residues long. The CDR3 DNA reads as TGCGCCAGCAGCTTGGAAGTAGGCGTCTACACTAGCACAGATACGCAGTATTTT. This sequence encodes CASSLEVGVYTSTDTQYF.

The chain recombines TRBV12-5 with TRBJ2-3, with D possibly matching TRBD2 (6 bases). Trimming removed 9 bases from V and 5 bases from J, with 15 bases in between. CDR1 is LGHNT, CDR2 FRNRAP, per germline. This CDR3 has 13 amino acids. The CDR3 DNA is TGTGCTAGGCTTCCCACCGGGGGAGATACGCAGTATTTT. This codes for CARLPTGGDTQYF.

This clonotype appeared once. This sequence joins TRBV20-1 and TRBJ1-1; D not certain. V dropped 5 bases and J dropped 0 bases, with 10 bases sitting between them. Germline CDR1 reads DFQATT; CDR2 reads SNEGSKA (reference sequence). The CDR3 runs 13 residues. CDR3 nucleotide sequence: TGCAGTGCTGCCCGAACGGTGAACACTGAAGCTTTCTTT. Its protein is CSAARTVNTEAFF.

This clonotype was observed at least ten times. The junction and the germline gene differ at one end; a read error may be behind it. The rearrangement links TRBV5-1 to TRBJ2-1; no clear D. The CDR3 runs 12 residues. Per the germline V gene, CDR1 is SGHRS and CDR2 is YFSETQ. The CDR3 sequence is CASSLVYNEQFF. CDR3 in DNA: TGTGCCAGCAGCTTAGTCTACAATGAGCAGTTCTTC.

This clonotype was seen more than once but under ten times. The chain uses TRBV5-1 and TRBJ1-1, with D hard to call. The CDR3 is 14 residues long. The germline V gene has CDR1 SGHRS and CDR2 YFSETQ. The V gene lost 0 bases and the J gene lost 3 bases, with 9 bases spanning the gap. The CDR3 coding sequence is TGCGCCAGCAGCTTGGGGGTTGTGGACACTGAAGCTTTCTTT. It is translated as CASSLGVVDTEAFF.